The entry below gives a single TCR beta chain sequence along with its context. Its specific antigen is unknown. The sample holds no much larger clone one base away, and base qualities are not on file. The junction shows trimming of 0 bases on V and 6 bases on J, and the gene matches do not reach 14 bases of it. CDR1 and CDR2 are read off the germline V gene (reference sequence) as SEHNR and FQNEAQ. The CDR3 runs 18 amino acids, cysteine and phenylalanine included. The sequence is cut down to CDR3 DNA, 54 bases in frame from base 1. The cohort consisted of 666 healthy bone marrow donors. At the time of sampling, every cohort member was nominally healthy, though immune exposures that went unrecorded were likely present. The donor tested CMV seronegative, placing the donor among the approximately 360 seronegative members of the cohort. A peripheral blood sample was provided by each donor, and peripheral blood mononuclear cells were used for TCR beta sequencing. The Qiagen DNeasy Blood Extraction Kit was used to extract genomic DNA from the blood cell samples.

This sample was taken from a study of cytomegalovirus exposure and HLA in healthy donors (dated by TCRdb to about 2017). General notes on the study: An earlier analysis of some 620 of the donors reported roughly 300 Gb of sequence data and 117 million unique TCR beta sequences obtained from about 180 million T cells. About 280 gigabases of sequencing data and 70 million to 100 million unique TCR sequences were included in an early release covering around 600 HLA-typed donors. Of the roughly 430 genotyped donors, roughly 85% fell in the genetic ancestry cluster associated with self-reported Caucasian donors. The study aimed to test whether signatures of past pathogen exposure could be identified by cataloging public T cell receptors. Using immunosequencing, the study profiled T cell repertoires from approximately 700 subjects and related those repertoires to cytomegalovirus serostatus. A separate validation cohort of some 130 different subjects was used in addition to the roughly 640-subject first cohort. High-throughput TCR immunosequencing, statistical association of individual TCRs with disease status, and machine learning were combined to predict cytomegalovirus infection status. A later analysis re-examined previously published TCR beta repertoires from just over 650 donors and added high-resolution HLA genotyping to investigate patterns of TCR occurrence. In the later analysis, no new phenotypic data were used to find candidate immune exposures; instead, reliance was placed on TCR beta sequences and their occurrence across donors. An earlier analysis of several hundred of the donors used high-throughput TCR beta sequencing to judge whether each TCR beta V gene segment behaved as functional or pseudogenic. Donor age, sex, ethnicity and CMV serostatus were compiled together with the repertoire data. A later genetic analysis used genome-wide SNP genotypes for about 60% of the 666 donors, treating that subset as a discovery cohort. Every discovery cohort repertoire had been produced on one sequencing platform. HLA typing included class I and class II loci at four-digit resolution. The number of donors typed differed by locus, with roughly 629-640 for A, B, C, DRB1 and DQB1, 522 for DQA1, some 570 for DPA1, and over 400 for DPB1. Four or five DR-DQ haplotypes were handled as single units for association and clustering, since linkage in the cohort was strong. Among roughly 400 genotyped donors of the cohort, an average of 235,054 unique TCR beta nucleotide sequences were sequenced per donor, around 18% of them non-productive. What the study reported, not specific to this receptor: Some IMGT-functional V segments, including TRBV6-2 and TRBV6-3, could not be distinguished by the 87-base-pair reads and were therefore excluded. Cytomegalovirus status was reported to be diagnosed by the classifier with high specificity and sensitivity in both the original and validation cohorts. In a later analysis, the rate of TCR association differed among HLA loci, with DRB1 alleles having the most associated TCRs and HLA-C alleles having the fewest. A group of highly shared sequence variants was considered likely to be a technical artifact of the sequencing pipeline. The authors suggested that the approach could potentially be generalized to other disease states and immunological phenotypes. Roughly uniform sequencing depth across donors was assumed in presence/absence analyses, although this assumption may not hold. Strong co-occurrence of HLA alleles, especially DR and DQ, made assigning TCR associations to individual alleles difficult. Because counts were too low, seventeen rarely observed V segments, including chromosome 9 orphons, were excluded from the earlier analysis of several hundred of the donors. Several of the top co-occurrence clusters appeared to be linked to parvovirus B19, influenza, CMV and Epstein-Barr virus, according to a later analysis. While some public TCRs were present in many individuals, most TCR sequences turned up only very rarely across donors. The cohort was sequenced for TCR beta chains only, and without alpha or paired-chain data the features that could be detected were limited. According to a later analysis, most CMV-associated TCR beta chains appeared to be HLA-restricted, and the HLA associations seemed to be driven largely by CMV exposure. V-gene and J-gene trimming of TCR beta chains was associated with a missense DCLRE1C variant in a later genetic analysis, and the association was replicated in an independent cohort. An earlier analysis of several hundred of the donors showed that most TCR beta V segments appeared in productive rearrangements either about 87% or about 30% of the time, which broadly matched IMGT annotations. A few of the identified cytomegalovirus-associated TCR beta chains were confirmed in vitro to be specific for cytomegalovirus antigens. HLA typing was unavailable for some donors at each locus, so association tests used only the typed subset. The study gave a list of under 200 TCR beta chains associated with cytomegalovirus. According to a later genetic analysis, donors in an Asian-associated ancestry cluster had fewer N-insertions in productive TCRs than the approximately 700-donor mean. A later analysis found that HLA-associated TCR beta chains were more clonally expanded and had lower generation probabilities than equally common non-associated chains. The only immune exposure information available for the cohort was CMV serostatus. Linkage disequilibrium might explain the correlated functional status among segregating V segments, but an unknown experimental factor could not be excluded. Specific HLA alleles were associated with 16,951 TCR beta sequences at a false discovery rate of 0.05 in a later analysis. A further reported finding was that TCR beta sequences accurately predicted the HLA-A and HLA-B alleles for most subjects in the first cohort.

Library construction relied on the immunoSEQ multiplex PCR assay. For the multiplex PCR, a mixture combining 60 forward primers for TCR Vbeta segments and 13 reverse primers for TCR Jbeta segments was used. The CDR3 region of rearranged TCR beta genes was amplified from genomic DNA with a multiplex PCR assay. On the Illumina HiSeq System, the amplified TCR beta libraries were sequenced as 87-base-pair reads. Turning to the authors' computational methods: In a later analysis, 70 million to 95 million unique TCR beta chains were counted across the roughly 670 repertoires, and some 10 million of these chains were shared by at least two donors. Raw reads were error-corrected and collapsed into unique sequences with a nearest-neighbor algorithm that merged closely related sequences to remove PCR and sequencing errors. V, D and J gene segments were assigned by aligning CDR3 sequences to IMGT reference sequences. For a sequence to be retained, a match of at least six nucleotides to both a V gene segment and a J gene segment was required. A rearrangement counted as productive if the CDR3 had no stop codons and remained in frame with V and J, and every other rearrangement counted as non-productive. CDR3 was defined according to IMGT convention as the region running from the second conserved V-encoded cysteine to the conserved J-encoded phenylalanine. The earlier analysis of 587 of the donors excluded sequences that lacked an unambiguous match to a single V gene segment. In an earlier analysis of a few hundred of the donors, a V segment was called functional when productive rearrangements were above 56.7%, and segregating when the standard deviation between donors exceeded 5%. A statistical classification framework was built to diagnose cytomegalovirus status from the catalog of TCR beta chain sequences. In a later analysis, TCR nucleotide sequences were compared against IMGT/GENE-DB human TR gene sequences so that V and J genes could be assigned. A later analysis assigned CDR3 sequences and most-parsimonious VDJ recombination scenarios with the TCRdist pipeline. In a later analysis, each TCR beta chain was defined by its CDR3 amino acid sequence together with its V-gene family, and reads without a unique V-gene family were excluded. To address suspected cross-contamination and a sequencing artifact, a later analysis removed over 500 highly shared, low-generation-probability nucleotide sequences. In a later analysis, a clonal expansion index was calculated for each public chain from normalized within-repertoire ranks of inferred template counts. A later analysis computed generation probabilities with a VDJ recombination model fitted to out-of-frame rearrangements, and checked the results against IGoR. Hypergeometric tests were used in a later analysis to score TCR-TCR, TCR-HLA and TCR-CMV co-occurrence, with a repertoire-size bias correction applied to the TCR pairs. In a later analysis, false discovery rates were estimated by permuting HLA or CMV assignments 20 times. In a later analysis, co-occurring TCRs were grouped with DBSCAN, and TCRdist sequence similarity was added when clustering was performed within HLA-allele-positive subsets. Repertoires with fewer than 30,000 or more than 120,000 public chains were left out of co-occurrence clustering, as were five repertoires with anomalous nucleotide sharing. Here the immuneACCESS table is served through TCRdb, limited to in-frame sequences with V and J called. Missing clones are a known gap in these copies; in checked studies unresolved V genes cover under half, and the rest lacks a known reason. D and trimming were read from the DNA, whereas the V and J calls and clone size are those reported in that table. The sample has 100,000 to 150,000 clones on record, about 83% of them singletons. Of the sample, less than 1.5% is held by the ten largest clones.

This TCR was recovered from a girl aged 2-10 years in good health and CMV-seronegative. Sample: PBMCs. The sequence is built from TRBV7-9 and TRBJ1-1; 9 bases in the junction line up with TRBD1. The nucleotides read TGTGCCAGCAGCTTAGCGGTTATTTTTGGGACAGGGAATCCTGAAGCTTTCTTT. It translates to CASSLAVIFGTGNPEAFF.